This T cell receptor beta chain was recorded in a study of T cells in Graves' hyperthyroidism and ophthalmopathy. Study outcomes and limitations: Among thyroid clonotypes expanded above 0.001, most also appeared in blood. Model output signaled ophthalmopathy a median approximately six months ahead of onset. Ophthalmopathy was distinguished from stable hyperthyroidism by 13 V-J signatures.

At least ten counts were recorded for this clonotype. The antigen remains unidentified. Researchers amplified the TCR beta CDR3 regions from RNA transcripts. Primed by the HTBI set, a first-round RT-PCR was run on the TCR CDR3. TCRdb ran MiXCR on the multiplex PCR reads and lists one entry per CDR3 protein. The profile shows hundreds of thousands of distinct CDR3 sequences, about 14% of them singletons. The CDR3 has 12 residues. Per the germline V gene, CDR1 is MNHEY and CDR2 is SVGEGT. The ends lost 8 bases at V and 4 bases at J; junction bases unmatched: 3. Sequencing was carried out using blood. The TCR originated in a woman between 40 and 55 years old with Graves' ophthalmopathy. The gene calls are TRBV6-2 or TRBV6-3 and TRBJ2-7; 9 bases are shared with TRBD1. The CDR3 region is CASRDRAYEQYF. The CDR3 region has the DNA TGTGCCAGCCGGGACAGGGCGTACGAGCAGTACTTC.